The next 9 T cell receptor beta chains were all read from a single sample in a study of blood T cell repertoires in COVID-19. Here immunoSEQ multiplex PCR was the method, and the copy in TCRdb shows in-frame clones only, minus some. The data contain around 250,000 clones, 85% to 90% of them singletons. Sequenced sample: PBMCs or T cells enriched from blood (not recorded which). These receptors all stem from a man between 18 and 35 years old who had recovered from COVID-19.

The V call is TRBV28, the J call TRBJ1-5; D remains ambiguous. Germline loops: CDR1 MDHEN, CDR2 SYDVKM. The CDR3 has 15 residues. Between the trimmed V and J ends, which lost 3 bases and 1 base, there was a span of 10 bases. The CDR3 is CASSFPSQSNQPQHF. Written as DNA, the CDR3 is TGTGCCAGCAGTTTTCCTTCCCAGAGCAATCAGCCCCAGCATTTT.

The chain is built from TRBV7-9 and TRBJ2-1; TRBD2 agrees at 11 bases. Germline assignment: CDR1 SEHNR and CDR2 FQNEAQ (reference sequence). V was clipped by 7 bases and J by 9 bases; unmatched bases: 14. There are 16 residues in the CDR3. The CDR3: CASNTIAGGPYGEQFF. CDR3 DNA: TGTGCCAGCAATACCATAGCGGGAGGGCCTTACGGTGAGCAGTTCTTC. The complete variable domain, with remaining parts taken from reference TRBV7-9 and TRBJ2-1, reads DTGVSQNPRHKITKRGQNVTFRCDPISEHNRLYWYRQTLGQGPEFLTYFQNEAQLEKSRLLSDRFSAERPKGSFSTLEIQRTEQGDSAMYLCASNTIAGGPYGEQFFGPGTRLTVL.

This chain connects TRBV7-9 to TRBJ1-4; a weak D match, TRBD1 (6 bases). The CDR3 covers 14 residues. Germline V gene sequence: CDR1 SEHNR, CDR2 FQNEAQ (reference sequence). Trimming cost V 0 bases and J 8 bases, with 10 bases left between them. The CDR3 sequence is CASSLARGSEKLFF. The CDR3 nucleotides read TGTGCCAGCAGCTTAGCGAGGGGGTCGGAAAAACTGTTTTTT.

The chain links TRBV5-1 to TRBJ1-2, with 11 positions matching TRBD1. The CDR3 loop spans 16 amino acids. Germline V CDR1 and CDR2: SGHRS, YFSETQ. V was pared by 4 bases and J by 7 bases, with 12 bases of the junction left unmatched. This chain's CDR3 is CASSRSGGTGGGGYTF. DNA for the CDR3: TGCGCCAGCAGCCGATCTGGTGGGACAGGGGGAGGTGGCTACACCTTC. The full variable domain, with the rest looked up from reference TRBV5-1 and TRBJ1-2, is KAGVTQTPRYLIKTRGQQVTLSCSPISGHRSVSWYQQTPGQGLQFLFEYFSETQRNKGNFPGRFSGRQFSNSRSEMNVSTLELGDSALYLCASSRSGGTGGGGYTFGSGTRLTVV.

This clone turned up a few times. This sequence joins TRBV3-1 (or the pseudogene TRBV3-2) and TRBJ1-5; D remains unclear. V shed 1 base and J shed 6 bases, with 7 bases lying between them. This CDR3 has 13 amino acids. Germline assignment: CDR1 LGHDT and CDR2 YNNKEL (reference sequence). This CDR3 reads CASSQGGAQPQHF. The DNA for the CDR3 is TGTGCCAGCAGCCAAGGCGGAGCTCAGCCCCAGCATTTT.

This clone has just a few counts. V gene TRBV12-3 or TRBV12-4 combines with J gene TRBJ1-6, with D possibly matching TRBD1 (6 bases). The CDR3 covers 13 residues. The V end was cut by 5 bases, the J end by 11 bases, with 13 bases between. CDR3 in amino acids: CASSEGGKPPLHF. The CDR3 bases are TGTGCCAGCAGTGAAGGGGGTAAACCACCCCTCCACTTT.

The V gene is TRBV11-2, the J gene TRBJ2-2; D unresolved. This CDR3 comprises 14 residues. Germline CDR1 SGHAT, CDR2 FQNNGV. V was trimmed by 5 bases and J by 10 bases, leaving 17 bases between them. This chain's CDR3 is CASSPPGSRKELFF. The CDR3 DNA is TGTGCCAGCAGCCCCCCGGGTAGTAGGAAGGAGCTGTTTTTT.

The V and J genes are TRBV4-1 and TRBJ1-5; D is possibly TRBD1 (6 bases). The germline gives CDR1 MGHRA, CDR2 YSYEKL. V dropped 5 bases and J dropped 3 bases, with 14 bases sitting between them. The CDR3 covers 15 residues. Here the CDR3 reads CASSLQQGNNQPQHF. CDR3 DNA sequence: TGCGCCAGCAGCTTACAACAGGGTAACAATCAGCCCCAGCATTTT.

The rearrangement links TRBV5-1 to TRBJ2-3; 12 bases match TRBD2. The CDR3 covers 16 residues. Germline V gene data show CDR1 as SGHRS and CDR2 as YFSETQ. V was clipped by 4 bases and J by 4 bases; unmatched bases: 7. The CDR3 reads CASSAGLAGHADTQYF. The DNA for the CDR3 is TGCGCCAGCAGCGCCGGACTAGCGGGACACGCAGATACGCAGTATTTT.